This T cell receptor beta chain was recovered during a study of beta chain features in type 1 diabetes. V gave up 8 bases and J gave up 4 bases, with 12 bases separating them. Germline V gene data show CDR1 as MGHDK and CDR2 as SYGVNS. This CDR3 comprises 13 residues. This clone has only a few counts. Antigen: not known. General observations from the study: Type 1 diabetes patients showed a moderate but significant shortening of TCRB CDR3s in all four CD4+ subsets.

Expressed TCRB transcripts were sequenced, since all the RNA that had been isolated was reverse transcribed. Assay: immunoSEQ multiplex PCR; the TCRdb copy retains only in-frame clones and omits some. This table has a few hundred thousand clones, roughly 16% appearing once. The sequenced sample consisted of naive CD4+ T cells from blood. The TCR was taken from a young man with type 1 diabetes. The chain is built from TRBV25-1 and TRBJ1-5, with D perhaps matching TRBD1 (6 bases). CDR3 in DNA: TGTGCCAGCCAGGGGAGGTCGAATCAGCCCCAGCATTTT. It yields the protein CASQGRSNQPQHF.